This T cell receptor beta chain was identified during a study of breast tumors, draining lymph nodes, adjacent tissues. MiXCR, applied by TCRdb to the multiplex PCR reads, yields one record per CDR3 protein. The sample lists approximately 180,000 distinct CDR3 sequences, 30% to 40% occurring once. General study findings and limits: Compared with lymph nodes, tumors were less diverse; compared with nontumor tissue, more. Findings are consistent with lymph node origin and intratumoral expansion of most tumor T cells. Tumor and nontumor repertoires were significantly more similar in luminal-like than in basal-like breast cancer.

This CDR3 is built from 16 residues. Trimming left V 3 bases short and J 3 bases short, with 17 bases between. Germline lookup yields CDR1 MNHNS and CDR2 SASEGT. This clonotype has a count of ten or more. Its antigen is currently unknown. Axillary draining lymph nodes of breast cancer patients supplied the node samples. The receptor was isolated from a female donor with breast cancer. Some clones in this sample may be carry-over from other donors' samples. Material: axillary lymph node tissue. V is TRBV6-1 and J is TRBJ1-2; D gene ambiguous. CDR3 bases: TGTGCCAGCAGTGAGGGGTGGTGGGAGGTGTACTATGGCTACACCTTC. As protein: CASSEGWWEVYYGYTF.